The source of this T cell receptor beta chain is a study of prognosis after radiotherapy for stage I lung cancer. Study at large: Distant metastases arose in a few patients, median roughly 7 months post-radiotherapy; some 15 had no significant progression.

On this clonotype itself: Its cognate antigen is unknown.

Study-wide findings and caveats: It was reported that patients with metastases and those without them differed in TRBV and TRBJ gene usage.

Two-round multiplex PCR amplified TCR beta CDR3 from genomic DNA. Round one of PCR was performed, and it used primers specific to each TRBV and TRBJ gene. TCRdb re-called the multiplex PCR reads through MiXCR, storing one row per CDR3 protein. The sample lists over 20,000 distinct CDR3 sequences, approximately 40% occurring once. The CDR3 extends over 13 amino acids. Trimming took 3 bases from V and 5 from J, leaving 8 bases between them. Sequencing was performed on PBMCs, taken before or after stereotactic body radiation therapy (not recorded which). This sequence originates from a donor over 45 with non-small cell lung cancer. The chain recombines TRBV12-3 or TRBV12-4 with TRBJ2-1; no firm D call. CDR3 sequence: CASSFGRDNEQFF. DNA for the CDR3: TGTGCCAGCAGTTTTGGTAGAGACAATGAGCAGTTCTTC.